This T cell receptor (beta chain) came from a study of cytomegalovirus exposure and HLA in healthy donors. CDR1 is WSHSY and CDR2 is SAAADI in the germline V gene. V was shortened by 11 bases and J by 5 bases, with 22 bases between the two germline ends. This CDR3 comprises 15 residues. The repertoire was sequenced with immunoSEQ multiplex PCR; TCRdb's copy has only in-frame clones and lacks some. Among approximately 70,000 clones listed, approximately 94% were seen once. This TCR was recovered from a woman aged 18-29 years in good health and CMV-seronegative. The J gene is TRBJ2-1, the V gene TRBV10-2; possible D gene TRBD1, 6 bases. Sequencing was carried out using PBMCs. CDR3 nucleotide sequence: TGCGCCTCTACAACCGGGACATGGGTTAACAATGAGCAGTTCTTC. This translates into CASTTGTWVNNEQFF.